This record looks at one T cell receptor (beta chain) sequence and its context. The CDR3 totals 15 residues. V was shortened by 5 bases and J by 5 bases, with 18 bases between the two germline ends. Germline CDR1 reads MDHEN; CDR2 reads SYDVKM. This sample is part of a study of cytomegalovirus exposure and HLA in healthy donors. The study ran its PCR with 60 Vbeta and 13 Jbeta primers. Using immunoSEQ multiplex PCR, the repertoire was profiled, and TCRdb retains in-frame clones only, with some absent. The repertoire includes approximately 150,000 clones, about 84% of them detected once, and nearly 3.5% sits in the top ten.

This clonotype was obtained from a male donor in good health and CMV-seronegative. This chain links TRBV28 with TRBJ2-5, with a tentative D call TRBD1 (6 bases). Sequenced sample: PBMCs. DNA of the CDR3: TGTGCCAGCAGTCCCTTAGACAGGCAACGGGAGACCCAGTACTTC. This gives the protein CASSPLDRQRETQYF.